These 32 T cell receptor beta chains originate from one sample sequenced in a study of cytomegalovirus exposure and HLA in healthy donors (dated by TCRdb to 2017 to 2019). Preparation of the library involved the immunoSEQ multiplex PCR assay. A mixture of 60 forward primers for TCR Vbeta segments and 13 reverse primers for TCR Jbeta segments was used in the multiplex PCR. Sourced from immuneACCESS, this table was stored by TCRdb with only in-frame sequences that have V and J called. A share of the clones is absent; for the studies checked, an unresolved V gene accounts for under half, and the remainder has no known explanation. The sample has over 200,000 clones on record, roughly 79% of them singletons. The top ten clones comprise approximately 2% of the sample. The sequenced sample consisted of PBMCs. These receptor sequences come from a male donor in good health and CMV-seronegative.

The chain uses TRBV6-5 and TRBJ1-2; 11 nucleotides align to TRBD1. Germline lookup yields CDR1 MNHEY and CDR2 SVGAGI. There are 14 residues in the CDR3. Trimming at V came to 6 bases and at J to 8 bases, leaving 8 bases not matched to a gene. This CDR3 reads CASSPGQGAQGYTF. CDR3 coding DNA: TGTGCCAGCAGCCCCGGACAGGGGGCGCAAGGCTACACCTTC.

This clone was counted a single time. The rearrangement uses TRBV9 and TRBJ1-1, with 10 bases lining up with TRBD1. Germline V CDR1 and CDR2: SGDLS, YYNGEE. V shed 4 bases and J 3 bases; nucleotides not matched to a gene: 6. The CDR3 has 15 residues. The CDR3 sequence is CASSPWTGGDTEAFF. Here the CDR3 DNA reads TGTGCCAGCAGCCCATGGACAGGGGGGGACACTGAAGCTTTCTTT.

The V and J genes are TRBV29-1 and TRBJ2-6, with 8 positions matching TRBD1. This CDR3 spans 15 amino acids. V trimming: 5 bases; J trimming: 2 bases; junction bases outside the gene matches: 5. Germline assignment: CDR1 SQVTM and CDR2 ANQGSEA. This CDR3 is CSVLSRGPGANVLTF. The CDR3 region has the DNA TGCAGCGTTCTCTCCAGGGGGCCTGGGGCCAACGTCCTGACTTTC.

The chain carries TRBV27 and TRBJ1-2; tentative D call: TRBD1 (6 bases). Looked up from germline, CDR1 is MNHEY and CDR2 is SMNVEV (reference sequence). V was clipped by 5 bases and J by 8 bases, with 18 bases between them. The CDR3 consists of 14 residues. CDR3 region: CASSPLGGAHGYTF. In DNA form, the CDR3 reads TGTGCCAGCAGTCCCCTAGGGGGGGCGCACGGCTACACCTTC.

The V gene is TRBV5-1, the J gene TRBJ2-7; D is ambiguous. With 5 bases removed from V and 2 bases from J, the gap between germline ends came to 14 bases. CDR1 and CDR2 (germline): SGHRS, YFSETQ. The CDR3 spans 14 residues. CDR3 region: CASSSLPLTYEQYF. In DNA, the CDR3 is TGCGCCAGCAGTTCCCTACCCTTAACCTACGAGCAGTACTTC.

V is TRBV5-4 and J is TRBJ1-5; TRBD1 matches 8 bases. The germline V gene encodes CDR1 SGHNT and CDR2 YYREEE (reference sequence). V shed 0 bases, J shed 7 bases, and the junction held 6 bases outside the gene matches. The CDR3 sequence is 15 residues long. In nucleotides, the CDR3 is TGTGCCAGCAGCTTGGGCGGACAGGGTAACCAGCCCCAGCATTTT. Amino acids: CASSLGGQGNQPQHF.

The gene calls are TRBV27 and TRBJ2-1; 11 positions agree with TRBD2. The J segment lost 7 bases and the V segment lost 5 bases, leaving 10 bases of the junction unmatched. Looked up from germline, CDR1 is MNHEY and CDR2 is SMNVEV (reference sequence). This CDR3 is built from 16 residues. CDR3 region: CASSLRTSGPQNEQFF. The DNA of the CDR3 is TGTGCCAGCAGTCTTCGGACTAGCGGGCCACAAAATGAGCAGTTCTTC.

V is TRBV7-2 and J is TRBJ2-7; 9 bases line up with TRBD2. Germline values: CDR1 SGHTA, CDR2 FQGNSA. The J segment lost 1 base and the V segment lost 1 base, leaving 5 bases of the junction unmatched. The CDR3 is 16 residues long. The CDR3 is CASSLGPAGGSYEQYF. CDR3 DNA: TGTGCCAGCAGCTTAGGTCCAGCGGGGGGTTCCTACGAGCAGTACTTC.

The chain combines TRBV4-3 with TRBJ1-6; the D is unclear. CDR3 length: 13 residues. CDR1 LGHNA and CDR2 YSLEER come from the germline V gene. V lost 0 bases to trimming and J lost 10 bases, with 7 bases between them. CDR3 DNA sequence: TGCGCCAGCAGCCAAGATGAGGAATCACCCCTCCACTTT. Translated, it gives CASSQDEESPLHF.

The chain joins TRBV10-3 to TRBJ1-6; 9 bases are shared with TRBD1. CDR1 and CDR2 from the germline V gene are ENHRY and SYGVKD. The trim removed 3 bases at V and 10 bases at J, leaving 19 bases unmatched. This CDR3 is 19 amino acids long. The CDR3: CAISDSPAGGQGPRSPLHF. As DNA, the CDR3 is TGTGCCATCAGTGACTCCCCCGCCGGGGGACAGGGACCTAGGTCACCCCTCCACTTT.

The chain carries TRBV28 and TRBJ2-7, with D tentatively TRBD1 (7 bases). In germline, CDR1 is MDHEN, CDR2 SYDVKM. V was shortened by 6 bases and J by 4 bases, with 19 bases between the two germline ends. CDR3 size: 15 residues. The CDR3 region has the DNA TGTGCCAGCAGCCGCCCAGCACAGGGGAGGTACGAGCAGTACTTC. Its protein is CASSRPAQGRYEQYF.

CDR3 sequence: CASSLEQGVGNEQFF. CDR3 nucleotides: TGTGCCAGCAGCTTAGAGCAGGGGGTTGGGAATGAGCAGTTCTTC. The genes are TRBV7-8 and TRBJ2-1; the match to TRBD1 covers 7 bases. V trimming: 1 base; J trimming: 7 bases; junction bases outside the gene matches: 7. The CDR3 contains 15 residues. Germline V gene data show CDR1 as SGHVS and CDR2 as FQNEAQ.

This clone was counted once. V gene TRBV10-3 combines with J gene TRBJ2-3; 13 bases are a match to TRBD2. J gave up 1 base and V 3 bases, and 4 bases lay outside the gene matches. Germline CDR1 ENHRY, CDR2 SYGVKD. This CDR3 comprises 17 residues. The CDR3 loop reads CAISDWTSGSGTDTQYF. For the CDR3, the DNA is TGTGCCATCAGTGATTGGACTAGCGGGAGTGGCACAGATACGCAGTATTTT.

The chain's CDR3 is CAISSTVLNTEAFF. DNA for the CDR3: TGTGCCATCAGTTCCACGGTCCTGAACACTGAAGCTTTCTTT. The genes are TRBV10-3 and TRBJ1-1, with D unclear. V was shortened by 5 bases and J by 0 bases, with 10 bases between the two germline ends. Germline V gene sequence: CDR1 ENHRY, CDR2 SYGVKD. The CDR3 contains 14 residues.

CDR3 sequence: CATSRDLGQEQGAFF. The CDR3 DNA sequence: TGTGCCACCAGCAGAGATTTGGGGCAGGAACAGGGTGCTTTCTTT. V is TRBV15 and J is TRBJ1-1, with TRBD1 as a possible D gene (6 bases). CDR1 is LNHNV, CDR2 YYDKDF, per germline (reference sequence). Trimming pared 0 bases from V and 11 bases from J, leaving 19 bases between. The CDR3 has 15 amino acids.

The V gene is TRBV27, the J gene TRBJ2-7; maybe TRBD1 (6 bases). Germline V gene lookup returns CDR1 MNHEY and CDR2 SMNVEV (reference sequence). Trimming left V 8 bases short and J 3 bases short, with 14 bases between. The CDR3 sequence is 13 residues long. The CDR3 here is CASASGTIYEQYF. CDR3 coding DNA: TGTGCCAGCGCCTCCGGGACAATCTACGAGCAGTACTTC.

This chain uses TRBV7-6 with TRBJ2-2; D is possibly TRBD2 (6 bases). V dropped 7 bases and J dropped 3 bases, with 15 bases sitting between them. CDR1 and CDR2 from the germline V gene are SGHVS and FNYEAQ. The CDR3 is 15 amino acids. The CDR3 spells CASNRRTGDTGELFF. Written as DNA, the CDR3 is TGTGCCAGCAACCGTAGAACGGGAGACACCGGGGAGCTGTTTTTT.

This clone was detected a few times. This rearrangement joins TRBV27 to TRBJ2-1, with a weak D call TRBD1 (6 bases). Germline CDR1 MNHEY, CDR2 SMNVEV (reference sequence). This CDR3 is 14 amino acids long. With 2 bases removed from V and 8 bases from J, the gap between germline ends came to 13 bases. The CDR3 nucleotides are TGTGCCAGCAGTTTAGTGGGGGCCGGGGATGAGCAGTTCTTC. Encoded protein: CASSLVGAGDEQFF.

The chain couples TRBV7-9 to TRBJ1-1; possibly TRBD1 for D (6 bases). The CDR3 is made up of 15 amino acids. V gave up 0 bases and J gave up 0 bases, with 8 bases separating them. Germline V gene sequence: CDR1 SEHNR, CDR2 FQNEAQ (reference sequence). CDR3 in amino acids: CASSLAGGMNTEAFF. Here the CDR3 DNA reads TGTGCCAGCAGCTTAGCAGGGGGAATGAACACTGAAGCTTTCTTT.

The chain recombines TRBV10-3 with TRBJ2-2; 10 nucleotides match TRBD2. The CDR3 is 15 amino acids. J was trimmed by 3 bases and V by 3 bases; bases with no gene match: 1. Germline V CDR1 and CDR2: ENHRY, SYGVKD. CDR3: CAISELAGYTGELFF. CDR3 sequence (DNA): TGTGCCATCAGTGAACTAGCGGGATACACCGGGGAGCTGTTTTTT.

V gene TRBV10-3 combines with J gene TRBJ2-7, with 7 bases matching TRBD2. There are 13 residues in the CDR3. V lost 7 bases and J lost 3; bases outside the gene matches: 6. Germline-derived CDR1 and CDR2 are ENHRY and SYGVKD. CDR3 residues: CAIKPGLHYEQYF. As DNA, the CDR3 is TGTGCCATCAAACCGGGACTACACTACGAGCAGTACTTC.

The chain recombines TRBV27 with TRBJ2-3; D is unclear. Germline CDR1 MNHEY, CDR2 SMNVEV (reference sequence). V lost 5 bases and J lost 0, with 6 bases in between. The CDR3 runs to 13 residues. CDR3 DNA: TGTGCCAGCAGTACTGCTAGCACAGATACGCAGTATTTT. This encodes CASSTASTDTQYF.

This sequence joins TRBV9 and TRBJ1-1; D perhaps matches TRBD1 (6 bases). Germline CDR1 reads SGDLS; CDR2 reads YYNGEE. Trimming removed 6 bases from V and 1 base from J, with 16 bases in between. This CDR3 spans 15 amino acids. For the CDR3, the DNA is TGTGCCAGCACCTTAGGGGGACACCCGAACACTGAAGCTTTCTTT. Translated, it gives CASTLGGHPNTEAFF.

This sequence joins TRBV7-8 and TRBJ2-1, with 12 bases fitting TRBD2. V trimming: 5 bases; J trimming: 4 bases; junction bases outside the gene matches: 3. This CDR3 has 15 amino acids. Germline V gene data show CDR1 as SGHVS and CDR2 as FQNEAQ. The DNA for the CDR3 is TGTGCCAGCAGCGGACTAGCGGGGAATTACAATGAGCAGTTCTTC. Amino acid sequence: CASSGLAGNYNEQFF.

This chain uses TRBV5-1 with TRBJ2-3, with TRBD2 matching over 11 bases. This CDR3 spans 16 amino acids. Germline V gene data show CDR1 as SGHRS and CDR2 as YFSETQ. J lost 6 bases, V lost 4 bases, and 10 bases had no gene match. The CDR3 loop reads CASSLSSGGSGDTQYF. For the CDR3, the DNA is TGCGCCAGCAGCCTCTCTAGCGGGGGGTCCGGGGATACGCAGTATTTT.

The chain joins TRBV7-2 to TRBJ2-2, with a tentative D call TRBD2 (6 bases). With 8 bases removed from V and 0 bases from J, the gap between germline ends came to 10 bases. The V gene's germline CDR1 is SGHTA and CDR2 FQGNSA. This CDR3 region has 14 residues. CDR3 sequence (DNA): TGTGCCAGCGAGACTAGTACGAACACCGGGGAGCTGTTTTTT. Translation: CASETSTNTGELFF.

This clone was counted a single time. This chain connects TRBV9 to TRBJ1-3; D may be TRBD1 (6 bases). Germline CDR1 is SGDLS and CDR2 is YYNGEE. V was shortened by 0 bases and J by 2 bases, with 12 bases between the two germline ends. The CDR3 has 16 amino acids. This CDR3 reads CASSVAEGVTGNTIYF. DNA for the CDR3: TGTGCCAGCAGCGTAGCTGAGGGGGTAACTGGAAACACCATATATTTT.

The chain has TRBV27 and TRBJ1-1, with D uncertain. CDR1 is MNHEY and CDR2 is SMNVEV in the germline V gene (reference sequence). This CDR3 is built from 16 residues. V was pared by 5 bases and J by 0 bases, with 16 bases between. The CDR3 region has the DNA TGTGCCAGCAGTCCCAGGACTGGACCGATGAACACTGAAGCTTTCTTT. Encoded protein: CASSPRTGPMNTEAFF.

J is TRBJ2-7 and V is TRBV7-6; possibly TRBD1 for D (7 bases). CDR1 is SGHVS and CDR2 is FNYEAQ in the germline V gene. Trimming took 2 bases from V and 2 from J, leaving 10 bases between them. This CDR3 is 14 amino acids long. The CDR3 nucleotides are TGTGCCAGCAGCTTACAGGGGGGAACCTACGAGCAGTACTTC. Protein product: CASSLQGGTYEQYF.

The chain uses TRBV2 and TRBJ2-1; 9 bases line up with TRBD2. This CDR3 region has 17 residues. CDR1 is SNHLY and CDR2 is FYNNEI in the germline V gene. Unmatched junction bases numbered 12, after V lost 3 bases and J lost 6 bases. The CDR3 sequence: CASSERGRGGLTNEQFF. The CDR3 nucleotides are TGTGCCAGCAGTGAGAGGGGGCGGGGGGGCCTTACCAATGAGCAGTTCTTC.

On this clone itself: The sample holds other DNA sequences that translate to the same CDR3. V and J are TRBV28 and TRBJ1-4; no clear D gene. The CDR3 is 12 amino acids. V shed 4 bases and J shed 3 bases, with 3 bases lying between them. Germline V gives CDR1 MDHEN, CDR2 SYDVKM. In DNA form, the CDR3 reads TGTGCCAGCAGTTCCTCTAATGAAAAACTGTTTTTT. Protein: CASSSSNEKLFF.

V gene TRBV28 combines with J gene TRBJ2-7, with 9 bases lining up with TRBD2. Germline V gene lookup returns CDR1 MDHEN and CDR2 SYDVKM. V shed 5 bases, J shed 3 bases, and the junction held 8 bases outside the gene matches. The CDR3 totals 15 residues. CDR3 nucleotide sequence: TGTGCCAGCAGTCTCTCTAGCGGGAATCTCTACGAGCAGTACTTC. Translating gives CASSLSSGNLYEQYF. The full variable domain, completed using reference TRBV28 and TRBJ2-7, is DVKVTQSSRYLVKRTGEKVFLECVQDMDHENMFWYRQDPGLGLRLIYFSYDVKMKEKGDIPEGYSVSREKKERFSLILESASTNQTSMYLCASSLSSGNLYEQYFGPGTRLTVT.